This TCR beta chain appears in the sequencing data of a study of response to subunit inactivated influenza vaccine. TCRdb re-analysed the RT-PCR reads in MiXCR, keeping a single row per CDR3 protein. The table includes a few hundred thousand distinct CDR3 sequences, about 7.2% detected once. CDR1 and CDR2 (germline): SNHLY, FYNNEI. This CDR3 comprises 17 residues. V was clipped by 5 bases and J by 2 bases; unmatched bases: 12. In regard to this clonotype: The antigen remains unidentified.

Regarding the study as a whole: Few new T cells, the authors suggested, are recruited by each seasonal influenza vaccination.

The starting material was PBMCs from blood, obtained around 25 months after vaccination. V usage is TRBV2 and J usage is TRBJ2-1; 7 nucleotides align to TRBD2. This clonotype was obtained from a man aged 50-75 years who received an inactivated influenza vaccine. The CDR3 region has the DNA TGTGCCAGCAGTTCCGCCTATGAAGCGGGACCCTACAATGAGCAGTTCTTC. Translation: CASSSAYEAGPYNEQFF. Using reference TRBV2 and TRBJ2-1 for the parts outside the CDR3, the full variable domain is EPEVTQTPSHQVTQMGQEVILRCVPISNHLYFYWYRQILGQKVEFLVSFYNNEISEKSEIFDDQFSVERPDGSNFTLKIRSTKLEDSAMYFCASSSAYEAGPYNEQFFGPGTRLTVL.